This T cell receptor (beta chain) was identified during a study of blood T cells in healthy people across ages. A J-beta primer mix and a sample-barcoded 5' primer were used in a second PCR of roughly 6 to 12 cycles. Researchers report that each sample yielded at least 2.5 million CDR3-containing paired-end reads. TCRdb itself ran the 5' RACE reads through MiXCR, one entry per CDR3 protein. This repertoire shows 700,000 or so distinct CDR3 sequences, about a fifth found once; its top ten account for 22%. The donors, all healthy, were Caucasians living in Russia, aged roughly 6 to 100. Sequenced: blood. The TCR sequence derives from a man in his 70s in good health.

The CDR3 nucleotides read TGTGCCAGCAGCACCACAGGGCAAAGTTACAATGAGCAGTTCTTC. Translated: CASSTTGQSYNEQFF. The V gene is TRBV5-5, the J gene TRBJ2-1; a weak D match, TRBD1 (6 bases). Trimming took 4 bases from V and 4 from J, leaving 15 bases between them. This CDR3 region has 15 residues. Germline V lookup: CDR1 SGHKS, CDR2 YYEKEE (reference sequence).